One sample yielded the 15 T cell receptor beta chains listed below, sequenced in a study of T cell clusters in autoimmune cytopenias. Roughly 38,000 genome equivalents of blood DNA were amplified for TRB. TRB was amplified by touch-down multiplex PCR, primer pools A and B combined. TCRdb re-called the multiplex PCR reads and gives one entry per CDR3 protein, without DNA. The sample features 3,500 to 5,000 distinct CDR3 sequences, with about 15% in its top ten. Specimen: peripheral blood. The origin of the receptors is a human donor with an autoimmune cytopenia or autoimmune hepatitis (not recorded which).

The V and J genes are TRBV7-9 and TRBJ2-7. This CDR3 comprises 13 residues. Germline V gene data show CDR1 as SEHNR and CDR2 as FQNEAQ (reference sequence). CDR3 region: CASSLLAEPTWYF.

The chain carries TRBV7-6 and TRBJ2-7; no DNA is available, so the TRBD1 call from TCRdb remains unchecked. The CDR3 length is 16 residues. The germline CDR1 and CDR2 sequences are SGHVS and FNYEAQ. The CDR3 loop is CASSPKPGSPRYEQYF.

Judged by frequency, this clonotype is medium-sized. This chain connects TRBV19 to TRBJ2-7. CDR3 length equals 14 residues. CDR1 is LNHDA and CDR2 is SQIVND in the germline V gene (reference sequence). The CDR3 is CASSKLVGPYEQYF.

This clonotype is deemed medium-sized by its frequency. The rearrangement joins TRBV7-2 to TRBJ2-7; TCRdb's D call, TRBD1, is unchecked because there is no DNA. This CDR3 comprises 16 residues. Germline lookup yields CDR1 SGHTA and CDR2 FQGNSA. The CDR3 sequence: CASSLAEGAVTYEQYF.

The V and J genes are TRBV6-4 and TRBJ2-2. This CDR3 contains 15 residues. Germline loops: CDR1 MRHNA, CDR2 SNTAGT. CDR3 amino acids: CASSDSTGNTGELFF.

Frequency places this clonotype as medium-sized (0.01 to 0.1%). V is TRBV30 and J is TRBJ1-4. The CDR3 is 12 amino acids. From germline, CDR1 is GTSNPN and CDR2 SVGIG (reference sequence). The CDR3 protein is CAWSQGGEKLFF.

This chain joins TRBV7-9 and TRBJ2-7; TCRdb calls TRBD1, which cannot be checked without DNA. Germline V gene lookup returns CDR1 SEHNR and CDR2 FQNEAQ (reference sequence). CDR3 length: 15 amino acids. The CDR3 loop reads CASSPLQGAAYEQYF. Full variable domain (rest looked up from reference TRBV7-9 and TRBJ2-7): DTGVSQNPRHKITKRGQNVTFRCDPISEHNRLYWYRQTLGQGPEFLTYFQNEAQLEKSRLLSDRFSAERPKGSFSTLEIQRTEQGDSAMYLCASSPLQGAAYEQYFGPGTRLTVT.

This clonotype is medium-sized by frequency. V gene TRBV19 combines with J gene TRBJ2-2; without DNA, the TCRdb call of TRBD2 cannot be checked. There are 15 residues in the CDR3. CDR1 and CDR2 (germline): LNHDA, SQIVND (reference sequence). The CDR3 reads CASSIWRERPGELFF.

The CDR3 here is CASSFGTSGTDTQYF. The rearrangement joins TRBV27 to TRBJ2-3; TCRdb designates TRBD2, a call that cannot be tested without DNA. The CDR3 is 15 amino acids. Germline CDR1 MNHEY, CDR2 SMNVEV (reference sequence).

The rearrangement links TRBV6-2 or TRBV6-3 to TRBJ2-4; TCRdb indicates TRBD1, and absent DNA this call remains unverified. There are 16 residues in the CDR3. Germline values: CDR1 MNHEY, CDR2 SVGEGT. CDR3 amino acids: CASRSPGQLAKNIQYF.

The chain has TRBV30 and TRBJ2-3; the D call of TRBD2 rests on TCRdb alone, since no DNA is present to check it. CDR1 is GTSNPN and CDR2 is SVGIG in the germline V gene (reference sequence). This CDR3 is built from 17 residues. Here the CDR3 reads CAWSVRISGRESDTQYF.

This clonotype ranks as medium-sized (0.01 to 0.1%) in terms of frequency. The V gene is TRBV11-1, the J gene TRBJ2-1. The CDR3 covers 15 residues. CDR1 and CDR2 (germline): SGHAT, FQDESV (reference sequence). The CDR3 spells CASSETESSYNEQFF.

The CDR3 spells CASSILGTGELFF. The chain employs TRBV5-1 and TRBJ2-2. The CDR3 extends over 13 amino acids. Germline CDR1 and CDR2: SGHRS and YFSETQ.

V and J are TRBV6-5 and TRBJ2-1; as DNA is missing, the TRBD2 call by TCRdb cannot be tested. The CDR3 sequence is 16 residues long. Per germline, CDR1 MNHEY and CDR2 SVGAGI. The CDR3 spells CASSYSAVAGVAEQFF.

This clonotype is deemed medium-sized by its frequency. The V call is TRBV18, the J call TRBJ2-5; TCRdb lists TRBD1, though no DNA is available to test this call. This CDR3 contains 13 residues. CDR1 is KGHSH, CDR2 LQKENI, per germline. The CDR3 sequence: CASSRDTQETQYF.